These 3 T cell receptor beta chains share one sample of origin, sequenced in a study of T-cell reconstitution after alpha-beta-depleted transplantation in children. This sample's TCRbeta library carried unique molecular identifier barcodes. TCRdb called the PCR reads again in MiXCR, with one record for every CDR3 protein. Counted here are about 200,000 distinct CDR3 sequences, approximately 6% occurring once; the ten biggest clones make up just over 4.5%. This specimen consisted of PBMCs, obtained before TCRalphabeta/CD19-depleted stem cell transplant. Every receptor here comes from a girl under two years old with combined immunodeficiency, due to receive a stem cell transplant.

The rearrangement joins TRBV9 to TRBJ1-6; the D is unclear. From germline, CDR1 is SGDLS and CDR2 YYNGEE. This CDR3 spans 15 amino acids. The ends were cut back, 4 bases at V and 0 bases at J, with 8 bases in the middle. The CDR3 DNA reads TGTGCCAGCAGCTCCGGGATCTCCTATAATTCACCCCTCCACTTT. Translating it yields CASSSGISYNSPLHF.

This clonotype has ten or more counts. The chain has TRBV29-1 and TRBJ2-1; D is ambiguous. The CDR3 sequence is 17 residues long. The V end lost 3 bases, the J end lost 8 bases, and 26 bases lay between the germline ends. Germline CDR1 SQVTM, CDR2 ANQGSEA. The DNA for the CDR3 is TGCAGCGTTGAGGGTGAGGCAGGCCTTATCCCGGGCCATGAGCAGTTCTTC. The encoded protein is CSVEGEAGLIPGHEQFF.

The sample holds many counts of this clonotype. The chain uses TRBV3-1 and TRBJ2-1, with TRBD2 matching 8 bases. CDR1 LGHDT and CDR2 YNNKEL come from the germline V gene (reference sequence). The V gene end was trimmed by 3 bases and the J gene end by 7 bases; junction bases not matched to a gene: 5. This CDR3 contains 14 residues. The CDR3 protein is CASSQIGTSNEQFF. The CDR3 DNA is TGTGCCAGCAGCCAGATAGGGACTAGTAATGAGCAGTTCTTC.